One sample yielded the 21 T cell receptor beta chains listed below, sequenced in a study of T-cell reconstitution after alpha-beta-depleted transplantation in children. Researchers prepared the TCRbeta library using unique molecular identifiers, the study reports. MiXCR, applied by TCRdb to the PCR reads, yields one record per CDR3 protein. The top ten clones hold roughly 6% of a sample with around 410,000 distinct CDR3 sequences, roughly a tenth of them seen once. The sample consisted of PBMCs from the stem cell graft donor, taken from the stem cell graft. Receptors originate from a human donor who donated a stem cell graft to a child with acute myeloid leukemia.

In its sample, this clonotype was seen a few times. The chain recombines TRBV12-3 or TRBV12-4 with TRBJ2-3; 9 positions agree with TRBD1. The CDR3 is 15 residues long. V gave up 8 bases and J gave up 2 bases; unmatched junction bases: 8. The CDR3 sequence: CASETGGGLTDTQYF. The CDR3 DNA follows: TGTGCCAGCGAGACAGGGGGGGGCCTCACAGATACGCAGTATTTT.

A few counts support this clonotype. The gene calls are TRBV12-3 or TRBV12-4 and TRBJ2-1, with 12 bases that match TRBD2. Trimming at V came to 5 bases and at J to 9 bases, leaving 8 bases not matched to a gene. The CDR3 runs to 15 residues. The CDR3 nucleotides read TGTGCCAGCAGTCTGTCGACTAGCGGGAGATTTGAGCAGTTCTTC. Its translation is CASSLSTSGRFEQFF.

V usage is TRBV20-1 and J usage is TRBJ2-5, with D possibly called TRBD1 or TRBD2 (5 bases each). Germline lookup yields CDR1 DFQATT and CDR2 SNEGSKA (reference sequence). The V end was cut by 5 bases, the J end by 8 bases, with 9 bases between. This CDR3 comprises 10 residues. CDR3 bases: TGCAGTGCTGGGACGGGTACCCAGTACTTC. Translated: CSAGTGTQYF.

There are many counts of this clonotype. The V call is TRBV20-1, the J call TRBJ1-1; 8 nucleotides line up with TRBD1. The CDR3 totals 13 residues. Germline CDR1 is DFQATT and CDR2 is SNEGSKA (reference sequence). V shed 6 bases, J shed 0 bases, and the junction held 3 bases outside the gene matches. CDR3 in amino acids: CSAPGQVNTEAFF. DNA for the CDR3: TGCAGTGCCCCGGGACAGGTGAACACTGAAGCTTTCTTT.

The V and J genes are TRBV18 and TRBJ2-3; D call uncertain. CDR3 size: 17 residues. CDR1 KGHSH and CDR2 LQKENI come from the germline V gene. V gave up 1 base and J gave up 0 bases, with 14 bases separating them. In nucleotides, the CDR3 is TGTGCCAGCTCACCACGGTTGGGTTCAGCTAGCACAGATACGCAGTATTTT. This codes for CASSPRLGSASTDTQYF. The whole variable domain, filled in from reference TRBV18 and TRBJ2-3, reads NAGVMQNPRHLVRRRGQEARLRCSPMKGHSHVYWYRQLPEEGLKFMVYLQKENIIDESGMPKERFSAEFPKEGPSILRIQQVVRGDSAAYFCASSPRLGSASTDTQYFGPGTRLTVL.

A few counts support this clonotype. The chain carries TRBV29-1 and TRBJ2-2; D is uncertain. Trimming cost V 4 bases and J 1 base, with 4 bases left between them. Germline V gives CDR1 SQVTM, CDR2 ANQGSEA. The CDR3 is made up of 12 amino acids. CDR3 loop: CSVGGNTGELFF. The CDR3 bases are TGCAGCGTTGGTGGGAACACCGGGGAGCTGTTTTTT.

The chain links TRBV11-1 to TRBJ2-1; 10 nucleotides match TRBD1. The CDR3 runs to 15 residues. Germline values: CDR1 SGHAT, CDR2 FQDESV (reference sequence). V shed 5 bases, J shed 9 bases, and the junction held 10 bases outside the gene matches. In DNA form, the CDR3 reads TGTGCCAGCAGCATAGTCCGGACAGGGGGGGGTGAGCAGTTCTTC. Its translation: CASSIVRTGGGEQFF.

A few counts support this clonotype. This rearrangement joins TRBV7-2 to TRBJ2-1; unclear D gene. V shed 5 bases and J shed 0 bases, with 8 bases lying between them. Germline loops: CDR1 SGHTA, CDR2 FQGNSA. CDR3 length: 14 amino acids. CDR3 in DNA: TGTGCCAGCAGCCCCTACGTCTCCTACAATGAGCAGTTCTTC. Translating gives CASSPYVSYNEQFF.

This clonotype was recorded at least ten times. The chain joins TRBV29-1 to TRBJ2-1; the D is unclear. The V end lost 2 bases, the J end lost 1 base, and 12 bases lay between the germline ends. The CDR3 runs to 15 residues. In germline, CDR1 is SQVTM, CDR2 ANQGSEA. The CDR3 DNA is TGCAGCGTTGAATCGAGAGTCGGGTCCTACAATGAGCAGTTCTTC. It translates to CSVESRVGSYNEQFF.

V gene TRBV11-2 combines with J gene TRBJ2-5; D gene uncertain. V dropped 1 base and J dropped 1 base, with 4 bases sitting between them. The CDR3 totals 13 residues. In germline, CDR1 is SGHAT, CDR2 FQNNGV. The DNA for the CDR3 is TGTGCCAGCAGCTTAGTAATCCAAGAGACCCAGTACTTC. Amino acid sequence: CASSLVIQETQYF.

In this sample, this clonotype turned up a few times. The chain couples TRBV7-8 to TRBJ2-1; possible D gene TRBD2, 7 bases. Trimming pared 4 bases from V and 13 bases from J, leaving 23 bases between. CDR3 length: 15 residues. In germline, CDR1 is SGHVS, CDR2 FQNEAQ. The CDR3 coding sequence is TGTGCCAGCAGCTCATCCTGGGGGGGCCTCCGGGACCAGTTCTTC. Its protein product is CASSSSWGGLRDQFF.

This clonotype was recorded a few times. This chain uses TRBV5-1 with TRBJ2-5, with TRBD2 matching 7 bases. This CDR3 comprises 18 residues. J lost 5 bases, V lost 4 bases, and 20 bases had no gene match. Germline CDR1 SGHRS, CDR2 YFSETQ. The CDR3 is CASSRGLGFNSDGETQYF. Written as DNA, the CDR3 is TGCGCCAGCAGCAGAGGACTAGGTTTTAACTCCGACGGCGAGACCCAGTACTTC.

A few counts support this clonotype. CDR3 DNA: TGTGCCAGCAGTTTTCGGCGGGCGGGAGTTGCCAAAAACATTCAGTACTTC. Its translation is CASSFRRAGVAKNIQYF. The chain carries TRBV12-3 or TRBV12-4 and TRBJ2-4, with TRBD2 identical over 7 bases. Trimming at V came to 3 bases and at J to 1 base, leaving 9 bases not matched to a gene. This CDR3 comprises 17 residues.

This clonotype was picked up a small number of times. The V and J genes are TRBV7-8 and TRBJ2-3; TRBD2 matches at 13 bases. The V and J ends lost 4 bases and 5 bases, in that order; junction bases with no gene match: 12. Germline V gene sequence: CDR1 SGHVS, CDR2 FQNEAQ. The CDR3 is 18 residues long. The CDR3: CASSYGTGLAGEGDTQYF. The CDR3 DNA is TGTGCCAGCAGCTATGGTACAGGACTAGCGGGAGAGGGAGATACGCAGTATTTT.

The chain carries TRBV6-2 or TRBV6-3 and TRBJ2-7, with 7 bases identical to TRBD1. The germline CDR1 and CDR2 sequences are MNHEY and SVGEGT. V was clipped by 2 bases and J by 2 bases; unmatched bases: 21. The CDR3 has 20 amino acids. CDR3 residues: CASSYPLRVEDRVRTYEQYV. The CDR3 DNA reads TGTGCCAGCAGTTACCCTCTTAGGGTCGAAGACAGGGTTCGGACCTACGAGCAGTACGTC.

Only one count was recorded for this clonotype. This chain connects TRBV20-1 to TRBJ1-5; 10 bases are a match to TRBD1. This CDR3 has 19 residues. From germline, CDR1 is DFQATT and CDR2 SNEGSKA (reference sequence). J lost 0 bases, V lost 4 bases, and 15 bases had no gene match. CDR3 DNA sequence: TGCAGTGCTACCGATCTTAGGGACAGGGGATCTTATAGCAATCAGCCCCAGCATTTT. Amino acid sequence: CSATDLRDRGSYSNQPQHF.

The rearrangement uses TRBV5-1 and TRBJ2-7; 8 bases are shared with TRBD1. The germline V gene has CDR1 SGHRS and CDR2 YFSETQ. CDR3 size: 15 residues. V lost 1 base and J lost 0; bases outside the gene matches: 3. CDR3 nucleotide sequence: TGCGCCAGCAGCTTGCGACAGGGGTCCTCCTACGAGCAGTACTTC. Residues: CASSLRQGSSYEQYF.

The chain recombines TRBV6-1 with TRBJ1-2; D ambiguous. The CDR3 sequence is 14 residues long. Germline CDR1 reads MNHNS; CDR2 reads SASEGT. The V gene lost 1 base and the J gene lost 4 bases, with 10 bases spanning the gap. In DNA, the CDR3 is TGTGCCAGCAGTGAAGGGGTGGGGAGCTATGGCTACACCTTC. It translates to CASSEGVGSYGYTF.

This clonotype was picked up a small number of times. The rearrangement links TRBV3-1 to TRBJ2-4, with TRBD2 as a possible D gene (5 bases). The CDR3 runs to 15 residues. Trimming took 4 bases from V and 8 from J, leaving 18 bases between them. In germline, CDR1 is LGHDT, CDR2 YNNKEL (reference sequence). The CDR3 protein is CASSRGQVGLDIQYF. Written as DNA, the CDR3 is TGTGCCAGCAGCCGAGGGCAAGTAGGGTTGGACATTCAGTACTTC.

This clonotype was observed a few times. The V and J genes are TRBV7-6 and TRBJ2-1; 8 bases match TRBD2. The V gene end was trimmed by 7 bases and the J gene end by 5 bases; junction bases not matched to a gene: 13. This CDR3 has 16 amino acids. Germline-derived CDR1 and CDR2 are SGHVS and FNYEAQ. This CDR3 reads CASKQSGVAGHNEQFF. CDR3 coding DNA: TGTGCCAGCAAGCAGTCGGGGGTAGCGGGACACAATGAGCAGTTCTTC.

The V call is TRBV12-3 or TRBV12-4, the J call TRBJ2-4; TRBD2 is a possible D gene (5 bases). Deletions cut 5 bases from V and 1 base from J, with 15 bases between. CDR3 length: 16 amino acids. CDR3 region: CASSTTVGVAKNIQYF. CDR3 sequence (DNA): TGTGCCAGCAGTACGACGGTCGGGGTCGCCAAAAACATTCAGTACTTC.